The 24 T cell receptor beta chains presented below share a single source sample, sequenced in a study of siplizumab effects on memory and regulatory T cells. Assay: immunoSEQ multiplex PCR; the TCRdb copy retains only in-frame clones and omits some. The data show about 100,000 clones, 94% seen once. Sequenced input: non-Treg CD4+ T cells sorted from blood. The receptors shown here come from a human donor in good health.

A word on this clone: Sequence at one end of the junction differs from germline and may be a read error. This sequence joins TRBV28 and TRBJ2-2; 8 bases agree with TRBD1. Germline lookup yields CDR1 MDHEN and CDR2 SYDVKM. The CDR3 is made up of 17 amino acids. As DNA, the CDR3 is TGTGCCAGCAGTTTAGCCCCCCGGACAGGGCACACCGGGGAGCTATTTTTT. It yields the protein CASSLAPRTGHTGELFF.

This clone was detected a few times. V gene TRBV9 combines with J gene TRBJ2-4; D is unclear. CDR1 is SGDLS, CDR2 YYNGEE, per germline. The CDR3 length is 12 residues. V lost 4 bases and J 5 bases, leaving 7 bases between the germline ends. The CDR3 DNA sequence: TGTGCCAGCAGCACAGCAGAAAACATTCAGTACTTC. Amino acids: CASSTAENIQYF.

The CDR3 DNA sequence: TGTGCCAGCAGCCCCCCCGCTTTCTTT. Protein: CASSPPAFF. The chain employs TRBV6-6 and TRBJ1-1, with no clear D. Looked up from germline, CDR1 is MNHNY and CDR2 is SVGAGI (reference sequence). The CDR3 loop spans 9 amino acids. V lost 6 bases and J lost 11, with 7 bases in between.

The V and J genes are TRBV6-1 and TRBJ2-1, with 8 bases aligning to TRBD2. Germline V gene sequence: CDR1 MNHNS, CDR2 SASEGT. CDR3 length: 13 residues. V gave up 6 bases and J gave up 9 bases; unmatched junction bases: 7. CDR3 protein: CASRGSGDGEQFF. CDR3 sequence (DNA): TGTGCCAGCAGAGGTAGCGGGGATGGTGAGCAGTTCTTC.

The chain employs TRBV5-4 and TRBJ2-1, with D unclear. Looked up from germline, CDR1 is SGHNT and CDR2 is YYREEE (reference sequence). V dropped 0 bases and J dropped 10 bases, with 17 bases sitting between them. This CDR3 has 15 amino acids. CDR3 in DNA: TGTGCCAGCAGCTTGGAGGCGTACTTTATTAAGGAGCAGTTCTTC. Protein sequence: CASSLEAYFIKEQFF.

V and J are TRBV14 and TRBJ1-2; a possible D gene is TRBD1 (5 bases). There are 15 residues in the CDR3. The V gene lost 4 bases and the J gene lost 4 bases, with 16 bases spanning the gap. Germline values: CDR1 SGHDN, CDR2 FVKESK. CDR3 DNA: TGTGCCAGCAGCCGAAGTGGGGGGACCGTCTATGGCTACACCTTC. Protein product: CASSRSGGTVYGYTF. Supplemented by reference TRBV14 and TRBJ1-2, the full variable domain reads EAGVTQFPSHSVIEKGQTVTLRCDPISGHDNLYWYRRVMGKEIKFLLHFVKESKQDESGMPNNRFLAERTGGTYSTLKVQPAELEDSGVYFCASSRSGGTVYGYTFGSGTRLTVV.

The rearrangement joins TRBV19 to TRBJ1-5; maybe TRBD1 (6 bases). The germline V gene has CDR1 LNHDA and CDR2 SQIVND (reference sequence). This CDR3 spans 13 amino acids. Trimming removed 7 bases from V and 5 bases from J, with 12 bases in between. The CDR3 reads CASTIQGYQPQHF. As DNA, the CDR3 is TGTGCCAGTACCATACAGGGTTATCAGCCCCAGCATTTT.

The rearrangement joins TRBV21-1 to TRBJ2-2; the table's D gene call, TRBD2, was not cross checked with the DNA. TRBV21-1 represents a pseudogene. The CDR3 extends over 16 amino acids. The CDR3 DNA reads as TGTGCCAGCAGCACGACTAGCGGGAGGGCCCCCGGGGAGCTGTTTTTT. Translating gives CASSTTSGRAPGELFF.

The chain employs TRBV19 and TRBJ2-7, with TRBD2 matching over 8 bases. Germline V CDR1 and CDR2: LNHDA, SQIVND (reference sequence). This CDR3 is 15 amino acids long. Trimming removed 6 bases from V and 9 bases from J; junction bases left unmatched: 16. The CDR3 loop is CASSTETSAPGLQYF. The CDR3 nucleotides read TGTGCCAGTAGCACCGAGACTAGCGCCCCCGGGTTGCAGTACTTC.

The chain joins TRBV7-9 to TRBJ2-1, with D perhaps matching TRBD2 (5 bases). V was pared by 5 bases and J by 0 bases, with 14 bases between. The V gene's germline CDR1 is SEHNR and CDR2 FQNEAQ (reference sequence). CDR3 size: 16 residues. CDR3 residues: CASSQGLFSSYNEQFF. CDR3 in DNA: TGTGCCAGCAGCCAAGGACTTTTCAGCTCCTACAATGAGCAGTTCTTC.

The chain recombines TRBV19 with TRBJ1-5; TRBD1 agrees at 10 bases. Germline V gene lookup returns CDR1 LNHDA and CDR2 SQIVND (reference sequence). This CDR3 is built from 14 residues. Germline trimming cut 5 bases from V and 7 bases from J; bases unmatched to any gene: 5. CDR3 sequence: CASSGTGEFQPQHF. The CDR3 DNA reads TGTGCCAGTAGTGGGACAGGGGAGTTCCAGCCCCAGCATTTT.

The CDR3 is CASSPPPGVAIYF. CDR3 nucleotide sequence: TGTGCCAGCTCACCACCCCCCGGGGTGGCCATATATTTT. The chain uses TRBV18 and TRBJ1-3; D remains ambiguous. Trimming left V 0 bases short and J 11 bases short, with 11 bases between. Germline V CDR1 and CDR2: KGHSH, LQKENI. CDR3 length: 13 residues.

V gene TRBV2 combines with J gene TRBJ2-7; D call uncertain. Trimming stripped 8 bases from V and 7 bases from J, with 9 bases between. The CDR3 has 10 amino acids. The germline V gene has CDR1 SNHLY and CDR2 FYNNEI. CDR3 bases: TGTGCCAGCGGGCAATTGGAGCAGTACTTC. Translation gives CASGQLEQYF.

V and J are TRBV11-2 and TRBJ2-3, with 12 bases fitting TRBD2. The germline V gene has CDR1 SGHAT and CDR2 FQNNGV. Trimming took 5 bases from V and 4 from J; bases not matched to a gene: 7. CDR3 length equals 16 residues. CDR3 loop: CASSRRLAGVADTQYF. Here the CDR3 DNA reads TGTGCCAGCAGCCGCAGACTAGCGGGAGTGGCAGATACGCAGTATTTT.

V and J are TRBV12-5 and TRBJ1-5; possibly TRBD1 for D (6 bases). The CDR3 covers 12 residues. V lost 1 base and J lost 11, with 9 bases in between. Per the germline V gene, CDR1 is LGHNT and CDR2 is FRNRAP. The CDR3: CASGLDQGSQHF. CDR3 DNA sequence: TGTGCTAGTGGTTTGGACCAGGGGTCCCAGCATTTT.

The V gene is TRBV7-2, the J gene TRBJ2-3; 7 bases align to TRBD2. Trimming cost V 6 bases and J 4 bases; bases outside gene matches: 13. This CDR3 has 16 amino acids. In germline, CDR1 is SGHTA, CDR2 FQGNSA. The CDR3 spells CASRESWTRIPDTQYF. The CDR3 region has the DNA TGTGCCAGCAGAGAATCTTGGACTAGAATCCCAGATACGCAGTATTTT.

The rearrangement links TRBV10-3 to TRBJ2-7, with D possibly TRBD2 on 6 matching bases. The CDR3 covers 13 residues. CDR1 is ENHRY, CDR2 SYGVKD, per germline. Deletions cut 4 bases from V and 5 bases from J, with 12 bases between. CDR3 sequence: CAISGTGAHEQYF. CDR3 sequence (DNA): TGTGCCATCAGTGGAACGGGAGCCCACGAGCAGTACTTC.

The chain joins TRBV27 to TRBJ2-2; D gene ambiguous. Per germline, CDR1 MNHEY and CDR2 SMNVEV (reference sequence). CDR3 length: 13 residues. The germline V and J ends were trimmed by 4 bases and 2 bases, with 5 bases remaining between them. The CDR3 is CASSSTNTGELFF. For the CDR3, the DNA is TGTGCCAGCAGTTCAACAAACACCGGGGAGCTGTTTTTT.

V and J are TRBV2 and TRBJ2-5; 10 nucleotides line up with TRBD1. The germline V gene has CDR1 SNHLY and CDR2 FYNNEI. This CDR3 is built from 13 residues. V lost 8 bases to trimming and J lost 5 bases; unmatched junction nucleotides: 5. The chain's CDR3 is CASQTGGLETQYF. CDR3 bases: TGTGCCAGCCAGACAGGGGGCCTGGAGACCCAGTACTTC.

The chain couples TRBV10-3 to TRBJ2-7; 9 bases line up with TRBD2. V lost 4 bases and J lost 3; bases outside the gene matches: 7. This CDR3 is built from 15 residues. Germline V gives CDR1 ENHRY, CDR2 SYGVKD. CDR3 protein: CAISVSGSPNYEQYF. CDR3 coding DNA: TGTGCCATCAGTGTTAGCGGGAGTCCTAACTACGAGCAGTACTTC.

The chain joins TRBV27 to TRBJ1-1; unclear D gene. The V end lost 1 base, the J end lost 7 bases, and 13 bases lay between the germline ends. The length of the CDR3 is 14 residues. Germline V CDR1 and CDR2: MNHEY, SMNVEV (reference sequence). In nucleotides, the CDR3 is TGTGCCAGCAGTTTATTAACACAGCCCTATGAAGCTTTCTTT. It yields the protein CASSLLTQPYEAFF.

The chain couples TRBV2 to TRBJ1-1; TRBD1 might be the D (5 bases). V lost 9 bases and J 6 bases, leaving 23 bases between the germline ends. Germline CDR1 reads SNHLY; CDR2 reads FYNNEI. This CDR3 spans 15 amino acids. CDR3 sequence: CARRIGDVGGAEAFF. CDR3 DNA sequence: TGTGCCAGACGAATCGGTGATGTGGGGGGAGCTGAAGCTTTCTTT.

V is TRBV4-2 and J is TRBJ1-2, with 7 bases lining up with TRBD1. The length of the CDR3 is 17 residues. Germline-derived CDR1 and CDR2 are LGHNA and YNFKEQ. Trimming took 4 bases from V and 2 from J; bases not matched to a gene: 13. CDR3 nucleotide sequence: TGTGCCAGCAGCCCAGGACTCGGGGACAGCTACAACTATGGCTACACCTTC. The encoded protein is CASSPGLGDSYNYGYTF.

V and J are TRBV6-6 and TRBJ1-1; perhaps TRBD1 as D (5 bases). This CDR3 contains 12 residues. The germline V gene has CDR1 MNHNY and CDR2 SVGAGI (reference sequence). The CDR3 bases are TGTTCCTCGGGGGGTTCCCGCACTGAAGCTTTCTTT. It is translated as CSSGGSRTEAFF.